This T cell receptor beta chain was identified during a study of OX40 agonist ivuxolimab in advanced cancers. Patients were excluded for autoimmune disease history or systemic immunosuppression. CDR1 is MNHEY, CDR2 SMNVEV, per germline (reference sequence). The V end was cut by 0 bases, the J end by 0 bases, with 6 bases between. The CDR3 has 15 residues. Generated by immunoSEQ multiplex PCR, the TCRdb table keeps only in-frame clones and is missing some. The data contain 45,000 to 60,000 clones, around nine tenths of them singletons. A word on this clone: What it binds is not known.

Findings of the study overall: Clonal expansion among partial responders at 0.1-3.0 mg/kg ranked near the lowest.

The starting material was CD4+ or CD8+ T cells sorted from blood, obtained in a trial of the OX40 agonist ivuxolimab. This chain joins TRBV27 and TRBJ2-4; unclear D gene. The source is an adult with an advanced solid tumor such as melanoma, head and neck, liver or kidney cancer. CDR3 loop: CASSLSLVAKNIQYF. The CDR3 nucleotides read TGTGCCAGCAGTTTATCGTTAGTAGCCAAAAACATTCAGTACTTC.